These 25 T cell receptor beta chains share one sample of origin, sequenced in a study of blood T cell repertoires in COVID-19. Clones were sequenced by immunoSEQ multiplex PCR, and TCRdb holds only the in-frame ones, with some missing. The sample lists about 77,000 clones, more than 90% seen once, with around a sixth in the top ten. Sequenced input: peripheral blood. Receptor source: an elderly woman with active or convalescent COVID-19.

The chain is built from TRBV18 and TRBJ1-1; 8 nucleotides align to TRBD1. CDR3 length: 14 amino acids. CDR1 and CDR2 from the germline V gene are KGHSH and LQKENI. The V gene end was trimmed by 3 bases and the J gene end by 4 bases; junction bases not matched to a gene: 4. As DNA, the CDR3 is TGTGCCAGCTCACCCAGGACAGGGAGCACTGAAGCTTTCTTT. Translated: CASSPRTGSTEAFF.

The V call is TRBV9, the J call TRBJ1-4, with TRBD1 matching over 9 bases. The CDR3 has 17 amino acids. Germline assignment: CDR1 SGDLS and CDR2 YYNGEE. V lost 0 bases to trimming and J lost 7 bases; unmatched junction nucleotides: 10. The CDR3 is CASSVAPETGGFEKLFF. In nucleotides, the CDR3 is TGTGCCAGCAGCGTAGCCCCCGAGACAGGGGGGTTTGAAAAACTGTTTTTT.

The chain uses TRBV9 and TRBJ2-5; possibly TRBD2 for D (6 bases). The V gene's germline CDR1 is SGDLS and CDR2 YYNGEE. There are 14 residues in the CDR3. The V end lost 1 base, the J end lost 4 bases, and 11 bases lay between the germline ends. CDR3 in DNA: TGTGCCAGCAGCGTAAGGGCTAGCGTAGAGACCCAGTACTTC. Residues: CASSVRASVETQYF.

The chain recombines TRBV6-5 with TRBJ2-1; tentative D call: TRBD2 (6 bases). Germline CDR1 MNHEY, CDR2 SVGAGI. The V end lost 0 bases, the J end lost 7 bases, and 13 bases lay between the germline ends. The CDR3 extends over 15 amino acids. CDR3 in amino acids: CASSYSRAGRNEQFF. CDR3 nucleotide sequence: TGTGCCAGCAGTTACTCCCGGGCGGGGAGGAATGAGCAGTTCTTC.

This chain connects TRBV5-4 to TRBJ2-4; tentatively, D is TRBD2 (6 bases). Trimming stripped 7 bases from V and 0 bases from J, with 11 bases between. The V gene's germline CDR1 is SGHNT and CDR2 YYREEE (reference sequence). This CDR3 contains 14 residues. CDR3 sequence reads: CASGLQEAKNIQYF. CDR3 nucleotide sequence: TGTGCCAGCGGACTACAGGAAGCCAAAAACATTCAGTACTTC. Drawing the rest from reference TRBV5-4 and TRBJ2-4, the complete variable domain is ETGVTQSPTHLIKTRGQQVTLRCSSQSGHNTVSWYQQALGQGPQFIFQYYREEENGRGNFPPRFSGLQFPNYSSELNVNALELDDSALYLCASGLQEAKNIQYFGAGTRLSVL.

This clone is a singleton in its sample. This chain joins TRBV9 and TRBJ1-1, with 10 nucleotides matching TRBD1. Germline lookup yields CDR1 SGDLS and CDR2 YYNGEE. The CDR3 is made up of 16 amino acids. V was pared by 1 base and J by 3 bases, with 6 bases of the junction left unmatched. DNA of the CDR3: TGTGCCAGCAGCGTACAAGGGACAGGGGAGGACACTGAAGCTTTCTTT. Its protein product is CASSVQGTGEDTEAFF. Drawing the rest from reference TRBV9 and TRBJ1-1, the complete variable domain is DSGVTQTPKHLITATGQRVTLRCSPRSGDLSVYWYQQSLDQGLQFLIQYYNGEERAKGNILERFSAQQFPDLHSELNLSSLELGDSALYFCASSVQGTGEDTEAFFGQGTRLTVV.

The chain recombines TRBV9 with TRBJ1-3; no firm D call. The length of the CDR3 is 17 residues. Germline V gene data show CDR1 as SGDLS and CDR2 as YYNGEE. V was trimmed by 0 bases and J by 0 bases, leaving 13 bases between them. In DNA, the CDR3 is TGTGCCAGCAGCGTAGCGGTGACGGAGTACTCTGGAAACACCATATATTTT. This codes for CASSVAVTEYSGNTIYF.

The chain uses TRBV4-3 and TRBJ2-7; 7 nucleotides match TRBD1. After removal of 3 bases from V and 0 bases from J, the junction contained 5 bases not matched to a gene. CDR3 length: 15 residues. Germline V gene data show CDR1 as LGHNA and CDR2 as YSLEER. CDR3 coding DNA: TGCGCCAGCAGCCAGACGGACAGGAGCTCCTACGAGCAGTACTTC. Amino acid sequence: CASSQTDRSSYEQYF.

This clone came up once. The J gene is TRBJ1-6, the V gene TRBV7-9; D is perhaps TRBD1 (6 bases). The germline gives CDR1 SEHNR, CDR2 FQNEAQ (reference sequence). V was shortened by 1 base and J by 14 bases, with 15 bases between the two germline ends. The CDR3 runs to 14 residues. This chain's CDR3 is CASSLGGPGDTLHF. In DNA, the CDR3 is TGTGCCAGCAGCTTAGGGGGGCCCGGTGACACCCTCCACTTT. The complete variable domain, with remaining parts taken from reference TRBV7-9 and TRBJ1-6, reads DTGVSQNPRHKITKRGQNVTFRCDPISEHNRLYWYRQTLGQGPEFLTYFQNEAQLEKSRLLSDRFSAERPKGSFSTLEIQRTEQGDSAMYLCASSLGGPGDTLHFGNGTRLTVT.

The CDR3 coding sequence is TGTGCCAGCTCTGGACAATCTCACCGGAATGGCTACACCTTC. Protein product: CASSGQSHRNGYTF. The chain carries TRBV11-2 and TRBJ1-2, with a tentative D call TRBD1 (5 bases). The V end lost 8 bases, the J end lost 6 bases, and 19 bases lay between the germline ends. This CDR3 is built from 14 residues. CDR1 SGHAT and CDR2 FQNNGV come from the germline V gene.

The rearrangement links TRBV5-1 to TRBJ1-2; D gene uncertain. CDR3 size: 13 residues. The V and J ends lost 4 bases and 5 bases respectively, with 12 bases between them. The germline V gene encodes CDR1 SGHRS and CDR2 YFSETQ. For the CDR3, the DNA is TGCGCCAGCAGCCCGGGTCCCGGTTATGGCTACACCTTC. Its translation: CASSPGPGYGYTF.

This chain connects TRBV5-1 to TRBJ2-5, with 7 bases identical to TRBD1. Germline CDR1 and CDR2: SGHRS and YFSETQ. CDR3 length: 16 amino acids. The junction had 8 bases not matched to a gene; V was cut back by 2 bases and J by 1 base. The CDR3 coding sequence is TGCGCCAGCAGCTTAACGGGACAGACCCTCCAAGAGACCCAGTACTTC. The encoded protein is CASSLTGQTLQETQYF.

J is TRBJ1-3 and V is TRBV3-1 (or the pseudogene TRBV3-2); D is uncertain. In germline, CDR1 is LGHDT, CDR2 YNNKEL (reference sequence). The CDR3 is made up of 13 amino acids. Trimming stripped 4 bases from V and 0 bases from J, with 4 bases between. CDR3: CASSLSSGNTIYF. The CDR3 DNA follows: TGTGCCAGCAGCCTGAGCTCTGGAAACACCATATATTTT.

The chain recombines TRBV19 with TRBJ1-6, with D possibly being TRBD1 (6 bases). Germline assignment: CDR1 LNHDA and CDR2 SQIVND (reference sequence). The CDR3 consists of 13 residues. V shed 9 bases and J shed 10 bases, with 16 bases lying between them. CDR3 in DNA: TGTGCCAGCGTTGGGGGGGGCGAGTCACCCCTCCACTTT. Translated: CASVGGGESPLHF. Full variable domain (rest looked up from reference TRBV19 and TRBJ1-6): DGGITQSPKYLFRKEGQNVTLSCEQNLNHDAMYWYRQDPGQGLRLIYYSQIVNDFQKGDIAEGYSVSREKKESFPLTVTSAQKNPTAFYLCASVGGGESPLHFGNGTRLTVT.

This chain connects TRBV5-1 to TRBJ2-7; no firm D call. Germline-derived CDR1 and CDR2 are SGHRS and YFSETQ. Trimming shortened V by 2 bases and J by 1 base, and 7 bases separated the two germline ends. The CDR3 totals 13 residues. DNA of the CDR3: TGCGCCAGCAGCTTTGACGGGTCCTACGAGCAGTACTTC. This gives the protein CASSFDGSYEQYF.

The chain couples TRBV4-2 to TRBJ1-2; D ambiguous. The CDR3 covers 15 residues. Trimming took off 0 bases at V and 2 bases at J, with 10 bases between the two ends. The germline CDR1 and CDR2 sequences are LGHNA and YNFKEQ. The CDR3 DNA reads TGTGCCAGCAGCCAAGATCTCGGCAGGAACTATGGCTACACCTTC. It specifies CASSQDLGRNYGYTF.

The V gene is TRBV27, the J gene TRBJ1-6, with 9 bases that match TRBD1. Trimming took 7 bases from V and 7 from J; bases not matched to a gene: 2. CDR1 is MNHEY, CDR2 SMNVEV, per germline (reference sequence). This CDR3 contains 13 residues. Here the CDR3 reads CASTGQGNSPLHF. The CDR3 DNA reads as TGTGCCAGCACGGGACAGGGAAATTCACCCCTCCACTTT.

The chain is built from TRBV12-3 or TRBV12-4 and TRBJ1-5; 7 bases fit TRBD1. The V segment lost 6 bases and the J segment 9 bases; nucleotides outside the gene matches: 5. The CDR3 has 12 amino acids. CDR3 amino acids: CASRTGSLPQHF. The CDR3 DNA reads TGTGCCAGCAGGACAGGGTCCCTGCCCCAGCATTTT.

The CDR3 spells CASSLADRERDGYTF. CDR3 bases: TGCGCCAGCAGCTTGGCCGACAGAGAGCGGGATGGCTACACCTTC. The chain has TRBV5-1 and TRBJ1-2, with D perhaps matching TRBD1 (5 bases). The CDR3 spans 15 residues. The V end lost 0 bases, the J end lost 6 bases, and 15 bases lay between the germline ends. Germline CDR1 and CDR2: SGHRS and YFSETQ.

This chain connects TRBV19 to TRBJ2-5; 8 bases map to TRBD1. The CDR3 has 13 residues. Germline V gene sequence: CDR1 LNHDA, CDR2 SQIVND (reference sequence). After removal of 10 bases from V and 3 bases from J, the junction contained 7 bases not matched to a gene. The CDR3 coding sequence is TGTGCCACTAAACAGGGGGGTGAAGAGACCCAGTACTTC. Protein product: CATKQGGEETQYF.

The V call is TRBV27, the J call TRBJ1-4; a weak D match, TRBD1 (6 bases). The germline CDR1 and CDR2 sequences are MNHEY and SMNVEV (reference sequence). The V and J ends lost 3 bases and 6 bases respectively, with 14 bases between them. This CDR3 spans 15 amino acids. In DNA, the CDR3 is TGTGCCAGCAGTTTCGGACAAACAGGGTATGAAAAACTGTTTTTT. It encodes CASSFGQTGYEKLFF.

V gene TRBV7-2 combines with J gene TRBJ2-1; TRBD2 aligns across 11 bases. With 10 bases clipped from V and 1 base from J, the junction kept 9 bases outside the gene matches. The CDR3 sequence is 16 residues long. Germline assignment: CDR1 SGHTA and CDR2 FQGNSA. The CDR3 reads CATPNLAGGSYNEQFF. In DNA, the CDR3 is TGTGCCACCCCGAATTTAGCGGGGGGGTCCTACAATGAGCAGTTCTTC.

V usage is TRBV12-3 or TRBV12-4 and J usage is TRBJ1-5, with D uncertain. This CDR3 region has 13 residues. V was shortened by 5 bases and J by 0 bases, with 5 bases between the two germline ends. The CDR3 DNA reads TGTGCCAGCAGTCCTATTAGCAATCAGCCCCAGCATTTT. This sequence encodes CASSPISNQPQHF.

The chain employs TRBV7-2 and TRBJ2-1; D is perhaps TRBD2 (5 bases). Germline values: CDR1 SGHTA, CDR2 FQGNSA. V was pared by 3 bases and J by 6 bases, with 12 bases between. This CDR3 has 14 residues. CDR3 sequence reads: CASSFAAAANEQFF. CDR3 DNA sequence: TGTGCCAGCAGCTTCGCAGCGGCGGCCAATGAGCAGTTCTTC.

The rearrangement uses TRBV10-3 and TRBJ2-2; the match to TRBD1 covers 10 bases. Germline-derived CDR1 and CDR2 are ENHRY and SYGVKD. The CDR3 is 16 amino acids. Unmatched junction bases numbered 9, after V lost 4 bases and J lost 7 bases. Here the CDR3 reads CAISVRDRGSGGELFF. CDR3 bases: TGTGCCATCAGTGTGCGGGACAGGGGATCTGGCGGGGAGCTGTTTTTT.